This record covers a single T cell receptor beta chain. Its antigen remains unidentified. V gave up 1 base and J gave up 2 bases, with 9 bases separating them. The CDR3 has 14 residues. CDR1 and CDR2 from the germline V gene are SGHKS and YYEKEE (reference sequence). This sample was taken from a study of T cell responses to AZD1222 COVID-19 vaccine. Profiled with immunoSEQ multiplex PCR; TCRdb holds only in-frame clones, not every one. The sample includes roughly 91,000 clones, 90% seen only once; the top ten take around 3%. Regarding the study as a whole: Targets within unmutated variant regions were reportedly found for nearly half of spike-specific TCRs. Spike-specific TCR breadth rose after two AZD1222 doses, and depth rose as well.

The chain uses TRBV5-5 and TRBJ1-2; D is unclear. The sample consisted of peripheral blood, taken on day 0 of AZD1222 vaccination. The clonotype was recovered from an adult in good health. CDR3 sequence (DNA): TGTGCCAGCAGCTTGATCTCCACCAACTATGGCTACACCTTC. Protein: CASSLISTNYGYTF. Full variable domain (rest looked up from reference TRBV5-5 and TRBJ1-2): DAGVTQSPTHLIKTRGQQVTLRCSPISGHKSVSWYQQVLGQGPQFIFQYYEKEERGRGNFPDRFSARQFPNYSSELNVNALLLGDSALYLCASSLISTNYGYTFGSGTRLTVV.